This TCR beta chain appears in the sequencing data of a study of T-cell memory formation after mild COVID-19. Across the whole study: TCR clusters were mostly confined to one donor each.

In TCRdb, the 5' RACE reads were re-called with MiXCR into one record per CDR3 protein. The sample includes 180,000 or so distinct CDR3 sequences, 9.5% to 13% of them seen just once. This clonotype appeared many times. Its target is unknown. The germline CDR1 and CDR2 sequences are SGHRS and YFSETQ. CDR3 length: 14 amino acids. The V segment lost 4 bases and the J segment 7 bases; nucleotides outside the gene matches: 6. Points from the study as a whole: Day 15 to 85 contracting clones showed balanced CD4/CD8; later expanders leaned CD4+. Whether day 37 second-wave clones are SARS-CoV-2-specific was not confirmed.

This receptor was identified in a man younger than 35 who had mild COVID-19 (a few samples of this study predate the infection). Cell type and time point are not known. The chain recombines TRBV5-1 with TRBJ2-7; TRBD1 matches 12 bases. The source material was PBMCs or a T cell subset sorted from them (not recorded which). CDR3 coding DNA: TGCGCCAGCAGCCCCGGGACAGGGGGCATTGAGCAGTACTTC. Its translation: CASSPGTGGIEQYF.